The entry below describes one T cell receptor (beta chain). The second PCR ran roughly 7 to 11 cycles with a sample-barcoded 5' primer and J-beta primers. TCRdb recomputed calls from the 5' RACE reads with MiXCR, one row per CDR3 protein. The data show 1.5 million to 1.9 million distinct CDR3 sequences, roughly 43% seen once. This sample stems from a study of blood T cells in healthy people across ages. The specimen was blood. The sequence was collected from a woman younger than 30 in good health.

DNA of the CDR3: TGTGCCAGCAAAATCCTAGCGGAGCAGTACTTC. It encodes CASKILAEQYF. V and J are TRBV6-6 and TRBJ2-7, with D maybe TRBD2 (6 bases). This CDR3 has 11 amino acids. Looked up from germline, CDR1 is MNHNY and CDR2 is SVGAGI (reference sequence). Trimming removed 7 bases from V and 7 bases from J, with 11 bases in between.